Listed here are 21 T cell receptor beta chains from one sample, sequenced in a study of monozygotic twins with inflammatory bowel disease (dated by TCRdb to between 2017 and 2020). The method was 5' RACE. This sample was sequenced with an Illumina HiSeq 2500. Each entry corresponds to one CDR3 protein sequence from reads that TCRdb reprocessed, and DNA is not given. The record for this sample contains about 210,000 distinct CDR3 sequences. The ten largest make up under 8.5% of the sample. The specimen was blood. The receptor source for this set is a human donor with ulcerative colitis or Crohn's disease, or a healthy co-twin of an affected twin (not recorded which).

The J gene is TRBJ2-3, the V gene TRBV10-3; TCRdb's assignment of TRBD1 cannot be checked, as there is no DNA. The V gene's germline CDR1 is ENHRY and CDR2 SYGVKD. The CDR3 totals 16 residues. This CDR3 reads CAIAKSAGQGVDTQYF.

V is TRBV7-2 and J is TRBJ2-7; the TCRdb D gene call, TRBD1, has no DNA to confirm it. Per germline, CDR1 SGHTA and CDR2 FQGNSA. The CDR3 sequence is 15 residues long. The CDR3 reads CASSTGTGAFVEQYF.

The chain carries TRBV6-4 and TRBJ2-1; TCRdb's D gene call, TRBD2, goes unchecked for lack of DNA. This CDR3 has 13 residues. Germline V gives CDR1 MRHNA, CDR2 SNTAGT. CDR3 loop: CASSDSGDSTKFF.

This chain joins TRBV29-1 and TRBJ2-1; the TCRdb call, TRBD1, lacks DNA for checking. CDR1 and CDR2 (germline): SQVTM, ANQGSEA. The CDR3 is 14 residues long. CDR3 sequence: CSVEGTMEPNEQFF.

The chain recombines TRBV5-5 with TRBJ1-6; with no DNA, the TCRdb D assignment of TRBD1 cannot be verified. Germline CDR1 SGHKS, CDR2 YYEKEE (reference sequence). This CDR3 is built from 14 residues. CDR3 region: CASQIQGGDSPLHF.

J is TRBJ2-3 and V is TRBV7-6; TCRdb returns TRBD1, unconfirmable since there is no DNA. This CDR3 comprises 13 residues. Germline CDR1 SGHVS, CDR2 FNYEAQ. The CDR3 region is CASSLSSRVGQYF.

The chain uses TRBV6-1 and TRBJ2-7; no DNA is available, so the TRBD2 call from TCRdb remains unchecked. The germline CDR1 and CDR2 sequences are MNHNS and SASEGT. The CDR3 loop spans 15 amino acids. The CDR3 sequence is CASSAGGLAGGEQYF.

This chain uses TRBV29-1 with TRBJ2-1; TCRdb outputs TRBD1, but without DNA this stays unchecked. Germline loops: CDR1 SQVTM, CDR2 ANQGSEA. CDR3 size: 15 residues. The CDR3 loop is CSVPRAGPGSNEQFF.

J is TRBJ2-1 and V is TRBV3-1; TCRdb gives TRBD1 as the D gene, but with no DNA this cannot be confirmed. Germline assignment: CDR1 LGHDT and CDR2 YNNKEL (reference sequence). The CDR3 loop spans 16 amino acids. CDR3 loop: CASSPPPGSSYNEQFF.

The chain uses TRBV7-3 and TRBJ2-1. Germline values: CDR1 SGHTA, CDR2 FQGTGA. This CDR3 region has 13 residues. This CDR3 reads CASSLTFRGEQFF.

The rearrangement uses TRBV18 and TRBJ1-1. CDR1 is KGHSH and CDR2 is LQKENI in the germline V gene. The CDR3 is 14 amino acids. Here the CDR3 reads CASSQSRGNTEAFF.

CDR3 region: CASSSGLAGEVTQYF. The chain uses TRBV7-2 and TRBJ2-5; TCRdb's D gene call, TRBD2, goes unchecked for lack of DNA. The CDR3 covers 15 residues. Germline V gene lookup returns CDR1 SGHTA and CDR2 FQGNSA.

The rearrangement joins TRBV7-8 to TRBJ2-1; without DNA, the TCRdb call of TRBD1 cannot be checked. Germline CDR1 SGHVS, CDR2 FQNEAQ. This CDR3 spans 13 amino acids. The CDR3 reads CASSPGPSNEQFF.

V gene TRBV5-1 combines with J gene TRBJ1-4; checking the TCRdb D call of TRBD1 is not possible without DNA. In germline, CDR1 is SGHRS, CDR2 YFSETQ. The CDR3 is 17 residues long. The CDR3 is CASSQSRDSATNEKLFF.

The chain carries TRBV20-1 and TRBJ2-5; the TRBD1 assignment by TCRdb is unverifiable without DNA. From germline, CDR1 is DFQATT and CDR2 SNEGSKA (reference sequence). The CDR3 length is 14 residues. The CDR3 spells CSARDRGVFETQYF.

The rearrangement joins TRBV7-9 to TRBJ1-2. This CDR3 is built from 14 residues. The germline CDR1 and CDR2 sequences are SEHNR and FQNEAQ (reference sequence). The CDR3 loop reads CASSLDGDPYGYTF.

The V gene is TRBV4-2, the J gene TRBJ2-4. CDR1 LGHNA and CDR2 YNFKEQ come from the germline V gene. This CDR3 contains 15 residues. The CDR3 loop is CASSGIRLAKNIQYF.

The CDR3 reads CASSLALEGGSKDEQFF. The genes are TRBV5-1 and TRBJ2-1. CDR1 and CDR2 (germline): SGHRS, YFSETQ. CDR3 size: 17 residues.

The rearrangement uses TRBV28 and TRBJ1-5; TCRdb reports TRBD1, a call that lacks DNA to check it against. This CDR3 is 16 amino acids long. Germline lookup yields CDR1 MDHEN and CDR2 SYDVKM. CDR3 in amino acids: CASRLAGTGNNQPQHF.

The chain has TRBV28 and TRBJ2-3. Germline values: CDR1 MDHEN, CDR2 SYDVKM. The CDR3 totals 13 residues. This CDR3 is CASSLAFRDTQYF. The full variable domain, with the rest looked up from reference TRBV28 and TRBJ2-3, is DVKVTQSSRYLVKRTGEKVFLECVQDMDHENMFWYRQDPGLGLRLIYFSYDVKMKEKGDIPEGYSVSREKKERFSLILESASTNQTSMYLCASSLAFRDTQYFGPGTRLTVL.

This chain uses TRBV5-1 with TRBJ2-5; the D call of TRBD2 rests on TCRdb alone, since no DNA is present to check it. Germline CDR1 SGHRS, CDR2 YFSETQ. CDR3 length: 14 residues. CDR3: CASSLRASGETQYF. Supplemented by reference TRBV5-1 and TRBJ2-5, the full variable domain reads KAGVTQTPRYLIKTRGQQVTLSCSPISGHRSVSWYQQTPGQGLQFLFEYFSETQRNKGNFPGRFSGRQFSNSRSEMNVSTLELGDSALYLCASSLRASGETQYFGPGTRLLVL.